This is a list of T cell receptor beta chains from one sample in a study of early stage breast cancer tumors. Sequenced by immunoSEQ multiplex PCR; TCRdb stores in-frame clones only, minus some. The sample consists of about 69,000 clones, more than 70% of them appearing once. Sequenced material: blood. Source of these receptors: a person aged 40 to 49 with breast cancer. Each CDR3 is given with its conserved first and last residue. D genes are given only for firm matches. Size tells how often a clone was seen (once, few, many) or the class of an expanded clone, and some rows leave it out.

V,D,size,J,CDR3,DNA
TRBV11-3,-,-,TRBJ2-2,CASSWTPNTGELFF,TGTGCCAGCAGCTGGACACCGAACACCGGGGAGCTGTTTTTT
TRBV19,-,-,TRBJ2-1,CASRVSSVGEQFF,TGTGCCAGTAGAGTCTCCTCGGTGGGGGAGCAGTTCTTC
TRBV2,TRBD1,-,TRBJ1-1,CASSRQGTNTEAFF,TGTGCCAGCAGTCGACAGGGAACGAACACTGAAGCTTTCTTT
TRBV2,-,few,TRBJ1-5,CASRARFGVGNQPQHF,TGTGCCAGCAGGGCCCGGTTCGGGGTCGGCAATCAGCCCCAGCATTTT
TRBV28,TRBD2,-,TRBJ2-1,CASSLAGAYNEQFF,TGTGCCAGCAGCTTAGCGGGAGCTTACAATGAGCAGTTCTTC
TRBV19,TRBD2,few,TRBJ2-7,CASSKPGLAHEQYF,TGTGCCAGTAGTAAACCGGGACTAGCCCACGAGCAGTACTTC
TRBV9,-,-,TRBJ2-3,CASSQRTGGGTDTQYF,TGTGCCAGCAGCCAGAGGACTGGTGGGGGGACAGATACGCAGTATTTT
TRBV18,TRBD1,-,TRBJ1-5,CASSPFTQGGSADQPQHF,TGTGCCAGCTCACCATTCACTCAGGGGGGGTCAGCGGATCAGCCCCAGCATTTT
TRBV28,-,few,TRBJ2-1,CASSAAGFPAAFAAIEQFF,TGTGCCAGCAGTGCCGCGGGGTTCCCGGCGGCTTTTGCGGCAATTGAGCAGTTCTTC
TRBV11-3,TRBD1,-,TRBJ1-2,CASSLRTGEGYTF,TGTGCCAGCAGCTTACGGACAGGGGAAGGCTACACCTTC
TRBV12-2,-,-,TRBJ2-7,CASRLALWGRTYEQYF,TGTGCAAGTCGCTTAGCGTTGTGGGGCCGGACCTACGAGCAGTACTTC
TRBV15,-,-,TRBJ2-3,CATSRGRIGYTDTQYF,TGTGCCACCAGCAGAGGTCGGATAGGCTACACAGATACGCAGTATTTT
TRBV7-8,TRBD2,-,TRBJ2-1,CASSSPRLAGGWNEQFF,TGTGCCAGCAGCTCGCCCCGACTAGCGGGAGGGTGGAATGAGCAGTTCTTC
TRBV28,-,-,TRBJ2-3,CASSFPLTDTQYF,TGTGCCAGCAGTTTCCCCCTCACAGATACGCAGTATTTT
TRBV4-1,TRBD1,once,TRBJ2-5,CASSQEGSGGTQYF,TGCGCCAGCAGCCAAGAGGGATCAGGGGGGACCCAGTACTTC
TRBV6-1,TRBD1,-,TRBJ2-7,CASSEALRDRGREQYF,TGTGCCAGCAGTGAAGCACTCCGGGACAGGGGACGCGAGCAGTACTTC
TRBV28,-,few,TRBJ1-3,CASRPPWDTSGNTIYF,TGTGCCAGCAGACCTCCTTGGGACACCTCTGGAAACACCATATATTTT
TRBV4-1,-,-,TRBJ2-1,CASSQAGSSYNEQFF,TGCGCCAGCAGCCAAGCAGGTTCCTCCTACAATGAGCAGTTCTTC
TRBV28,TRBD1,-,TRBJ2-1,CATRDRGRPNEQFF,TGTGCCACTCGGGACAGGGGACGTCCCAATGAGCAGTTCTTC
TRBV18,-,-,TRBJ2-1,CASSPSQNSYNEQFF,TGTGCCAGCTCACCCAGTCAAAACTCCTACAATGAGCAGTTCTTC